The clone carrying this T cell receptor (beta chain) was seen ten or more times. Each diagnosis drew on symptoms, thyroxine, TRAb, thyroid ultrasound and orbital computed tomography findings. V was clipped by 0 bases and J by 6 bases, with 6 bases between them. Germline CDR1 reads LGHDT; CDR2 reads YNNKEL (reference sequence). This CDR3 contains 13 residues. The investigators amplified TCR beta CDR3 regions from RNA transcripts. First-round RT-PCR of the TCR CDR3 relied on the HTBI primer set. Using its own MiXCR run on the multiplex PCR reads, TCRdb lists one record per CDR3 protein. This repertoire shows 400,000 to 450,000 distinct CDR3 sequences, roughly 14% found once; its top ten account for roughly 13%. The data were obtained in a study of T cells in Graves' hyperthyroidism and ophthalmopathy.

The receptor comes from a man in his late teens or twenties with Graves' ophthalmopathy. The sequenced sample consisted of blood. V gene TRBV3-1 combines with J gene TRBJ1-5; D unresolved. In DNA form, the CDR3 reads TGTGCCAGCAGCCAAGATCTGACTCAGCCCCAGCATTTT. Translated, it gives CASSQDLTQPQHF.